This T cell receptor beta chain was sequenced in a study of blood T cell repertoires in COVID-19. In the study overall: Italy, Spain and the United States were the sources of the convalescent and acute COVID-19 samples.

Sequencing was performed with immunoSEQ multiplex PCR; in TCRdb, only in-frame clones are kept and a portion is missing. The sample records about 45,000 clones, around 90% being singletons. The CDR3 runs to 13 residues. After removal of 2 bases from V and 6 bases from J, the junction contained 4 bases not matched to a gene. Germline lookup yields CDR1 GTSNPN and CDR2 SVGIG (reference sequence). The clonotype comes from a man aged 65 to 85 with active COVID-19. Sequencing input: peripheral blood. The chain has TRBV30 and TRBJ1-2; TRBD1 aligns across 9 bases. CDR3 protein: CAWSLGTGNGYTF. In DNA form, the CDR3 reads TGTGCCTGGAGTTTAGGGACAGGGAATGGCTACACCTTC.